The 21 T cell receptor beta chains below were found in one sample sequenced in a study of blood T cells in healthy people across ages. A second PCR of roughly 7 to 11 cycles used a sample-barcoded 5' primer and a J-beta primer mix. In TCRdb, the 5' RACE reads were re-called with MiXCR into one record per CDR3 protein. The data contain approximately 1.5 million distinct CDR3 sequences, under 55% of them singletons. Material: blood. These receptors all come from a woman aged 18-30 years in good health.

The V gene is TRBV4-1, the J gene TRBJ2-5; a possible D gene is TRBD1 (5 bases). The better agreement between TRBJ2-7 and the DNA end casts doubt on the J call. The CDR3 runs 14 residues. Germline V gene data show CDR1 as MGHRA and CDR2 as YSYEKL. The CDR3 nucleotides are TGCGCCAGCAGGAGGACGGTCCAGGGTGGCGAGCAGTACTTC. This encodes CASRRTVQGGEQYF.

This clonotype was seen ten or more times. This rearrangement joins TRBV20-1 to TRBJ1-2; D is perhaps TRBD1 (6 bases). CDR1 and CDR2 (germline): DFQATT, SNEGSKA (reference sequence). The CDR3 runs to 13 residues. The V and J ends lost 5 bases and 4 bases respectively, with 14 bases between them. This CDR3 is CSAGGGASYGYTF. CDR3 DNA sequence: TGCAGTGCTGGGGGGGGGGCTAGCTATGGCTACACCTTC.

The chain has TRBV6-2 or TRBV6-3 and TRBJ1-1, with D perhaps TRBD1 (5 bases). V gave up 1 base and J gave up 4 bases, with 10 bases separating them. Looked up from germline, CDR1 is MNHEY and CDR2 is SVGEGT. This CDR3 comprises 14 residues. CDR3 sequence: CASSYFRASTEAFF. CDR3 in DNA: TGTGCCAGCAGTTACTTCAGGGCTAGCACTGAAGCTTTCTTT.

The CDR3 protein is CASSFQGPPTEAFF. CDR3 coding DNA: TGTGCCAGCAGTTTTCAGGGGCCCCCCACTGAAGCTTTCTTT. V usage is TRBV12-3 or TRBV12-4 and J usage is TRBJ1-1; D possibly corresponds to TRBD1 (6 bases). Trimming stripped 3 bases from V and 4 bases from J, with 12 bases between. The CDR3 runs 14 residues.

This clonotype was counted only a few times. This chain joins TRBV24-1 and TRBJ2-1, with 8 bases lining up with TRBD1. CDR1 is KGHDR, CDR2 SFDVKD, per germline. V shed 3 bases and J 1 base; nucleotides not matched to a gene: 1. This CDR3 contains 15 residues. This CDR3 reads CATSDRQGSYNEQFF. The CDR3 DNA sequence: TGTGCCACCAGTGATCGACAGGGGTCCTACAATGAGCAGTTCTTC.

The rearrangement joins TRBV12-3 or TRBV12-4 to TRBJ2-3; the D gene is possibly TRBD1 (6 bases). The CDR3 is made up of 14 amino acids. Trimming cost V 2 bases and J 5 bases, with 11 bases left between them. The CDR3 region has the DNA TGTGCCAGCAGTTTAACGGGACACGGAGATACGCAGTATTTT. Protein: CASSLTGHGDTQYF.

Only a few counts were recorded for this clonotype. DNA of the CDR3: TGTGCCAGCCTTTGGCGGGAGGCCTCCTACAATGAGCAGTTCTTC. Amino acids: CASLWREASYNEQFF. The V gene is TRBV28, the J gene TRBJ2-1; 8 bases match TRBD2. Germline lookup yields CDR1 MDHEN and CDR2 SYDVKM. The CDR3 is made up of 15 amino acids. Trimming took 8 bases from V and 0 from J; bases not matched to a gene: 6.

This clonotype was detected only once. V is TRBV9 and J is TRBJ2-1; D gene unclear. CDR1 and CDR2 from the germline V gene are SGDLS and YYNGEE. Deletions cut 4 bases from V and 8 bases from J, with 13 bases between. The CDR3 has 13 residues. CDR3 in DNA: TGTGCCAGCAGCCCCTTCGTCGGAGATGAGCAGTTCTTC. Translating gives CASSPFVGDEQFF.

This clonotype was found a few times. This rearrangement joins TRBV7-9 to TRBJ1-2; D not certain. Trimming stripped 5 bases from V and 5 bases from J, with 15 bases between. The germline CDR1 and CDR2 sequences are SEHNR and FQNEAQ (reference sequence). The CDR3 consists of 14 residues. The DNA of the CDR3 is TGTGCCAGCAGCCAAAGCTCTGTTTCATATGGCTACACCTTC. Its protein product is CASSQSSVSYGYTF.

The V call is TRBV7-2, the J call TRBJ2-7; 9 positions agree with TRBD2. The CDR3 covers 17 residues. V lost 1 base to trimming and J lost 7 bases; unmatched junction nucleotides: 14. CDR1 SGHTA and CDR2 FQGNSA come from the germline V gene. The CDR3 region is CASSLVPAGGISNEQYF. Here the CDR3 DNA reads TGTGCCAGCAGCTTAGTCCCTGCGGGAGGGATCTCGAATGAGCAGTACTTC.

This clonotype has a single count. CDR3: CASSHTGRANYGYTF. DNA for the CDR3: TGCGCCAGCAGCCATACAGGACGGGCTAACTATGGCTACACCTTC. The V gene is TRBV4-1, the J gene TRBJ1-2; D might be TRBD1 (5 bases). The CDR3 covers 15 residues. V was trimmed by 3 bases and J by 0 bases, leaving 11 bases between them. CDR1 is MGHRA and CDR2 is YSYEKL in the germline V gene.

The CDR3 DNA follows: TGTGCCAGCAGACTAGCGGGATCCAATTACAATGAGCAGTTCTTC. This codes for CASRLAGSNYNEQFF. The chain combines TRBV7-2 with TRBJ2-1; 10 bases agree with TRBD2. This CDR3 has 15 amino acids. The V and J ends lost 6 bases and 4 bases, in that order; junction bases with no gene match: 6. Germline V gene lookup returns CDR1 SGHTA and CDR2 FQGNSA. Together with reference TRBV7-2 and TRBJ2-1, the CDR3 gives the full variable domain: GAGVSQSPSNKVTEKGKDVELRCDPISGHTALYWYRQSLGQGLEFLIYFQGNSAPDKSGLPSDRFSAERTGGSVSTLTIQRTQQEDSAVYLCASRLAGSNYNEQFFGPGTRLTVL.

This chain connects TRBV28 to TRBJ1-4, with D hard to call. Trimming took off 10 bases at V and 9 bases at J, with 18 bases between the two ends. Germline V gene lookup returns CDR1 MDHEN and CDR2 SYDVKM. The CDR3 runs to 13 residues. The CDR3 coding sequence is TGTGCCACCACCAGCCAGCTCTTCAAAAAACTGTTTTTT. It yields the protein CATTSQLFKKLFF.

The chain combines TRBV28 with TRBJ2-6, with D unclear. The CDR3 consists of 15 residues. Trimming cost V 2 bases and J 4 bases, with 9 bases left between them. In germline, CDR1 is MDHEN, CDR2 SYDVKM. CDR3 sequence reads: CASSLRVGGANVLTF. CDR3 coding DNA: TGTGCCAGCAGTTTACGGGTTGGAGGGGCCAACGTCCTGACTTTC.

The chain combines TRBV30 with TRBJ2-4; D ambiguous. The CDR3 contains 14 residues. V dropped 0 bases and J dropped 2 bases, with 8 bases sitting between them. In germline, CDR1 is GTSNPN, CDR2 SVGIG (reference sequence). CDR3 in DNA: TGTGCCTGGAGTGTAGGTAGCTCCAAAAACATTCAGTACTTC. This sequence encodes CAWSVGSSKNIQYF.

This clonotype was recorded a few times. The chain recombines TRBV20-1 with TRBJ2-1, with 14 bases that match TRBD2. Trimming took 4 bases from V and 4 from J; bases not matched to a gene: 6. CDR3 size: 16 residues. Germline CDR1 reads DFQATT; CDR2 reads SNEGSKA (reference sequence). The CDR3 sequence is CSATGLAGGRYNEQFF. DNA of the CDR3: TGCAGTGCTACCGGACTAGCGGGAGGACGATACAATGAGCAGTTCTTC.

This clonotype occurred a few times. The CDR3 spells CASSATSGGASTQYF. In nucleotides, the CDR3 is TGTGCCAGCAGCGCCACTAGCGGGGGGGCCTCGACGCAGTATTTT. The V call is TRBV11-2, the J call TRBJ2-3; 13 nucleotides agree with TRBD2. In germline, CDR1 is SGHAT, CDR2 FQNNGV. This CDR3 is 15 amino acids long. Trimming at V came to 5 bases and at J to 9 bases, leaving 8 bases not matched to a gene.

The CDR3 region is CASSKTAGTRGSEQYF. The CDR3 coding sequence is TGTGCCAGCAGCAAAACGGCCGGGACAAGAGGGAGCGAGCAGTACTTC. The chain has TRBV9 and TRBJ2-5; a possible D gene is TRBD1 (6 bases). The DNA end lines up better with TRBJ2-7; the J call may be wrong. Germline CDR1 is SGDLS and CDR2 is YYNGEE. This CDR3 contains 16 residues.

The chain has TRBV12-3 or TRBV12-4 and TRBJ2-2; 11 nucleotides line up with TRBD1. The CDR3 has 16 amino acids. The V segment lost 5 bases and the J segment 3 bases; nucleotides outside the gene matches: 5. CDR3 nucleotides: TGTGCCAGCAGTACATGGACAGGGGGCTACACCGGGGAGCTGTTTTTT. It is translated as CASSTWTGGYTGELFF.

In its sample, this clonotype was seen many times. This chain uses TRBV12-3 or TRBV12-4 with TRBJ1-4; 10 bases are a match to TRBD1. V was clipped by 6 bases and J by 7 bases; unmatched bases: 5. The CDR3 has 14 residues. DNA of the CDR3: TGTGCCAGCAGCGGGACAGGGGTCAGTGAAAAACTGTTTTTT. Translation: CASSGTGVSEKLFF.

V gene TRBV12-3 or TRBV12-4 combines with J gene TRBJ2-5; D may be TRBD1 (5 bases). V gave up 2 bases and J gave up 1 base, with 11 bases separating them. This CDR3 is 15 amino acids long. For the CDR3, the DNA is TGTGCCAGCAGTTTATTTCAGGGATCCCAAGAGACCCAGTACTTC. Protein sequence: CASSLFQGSQETQYF.